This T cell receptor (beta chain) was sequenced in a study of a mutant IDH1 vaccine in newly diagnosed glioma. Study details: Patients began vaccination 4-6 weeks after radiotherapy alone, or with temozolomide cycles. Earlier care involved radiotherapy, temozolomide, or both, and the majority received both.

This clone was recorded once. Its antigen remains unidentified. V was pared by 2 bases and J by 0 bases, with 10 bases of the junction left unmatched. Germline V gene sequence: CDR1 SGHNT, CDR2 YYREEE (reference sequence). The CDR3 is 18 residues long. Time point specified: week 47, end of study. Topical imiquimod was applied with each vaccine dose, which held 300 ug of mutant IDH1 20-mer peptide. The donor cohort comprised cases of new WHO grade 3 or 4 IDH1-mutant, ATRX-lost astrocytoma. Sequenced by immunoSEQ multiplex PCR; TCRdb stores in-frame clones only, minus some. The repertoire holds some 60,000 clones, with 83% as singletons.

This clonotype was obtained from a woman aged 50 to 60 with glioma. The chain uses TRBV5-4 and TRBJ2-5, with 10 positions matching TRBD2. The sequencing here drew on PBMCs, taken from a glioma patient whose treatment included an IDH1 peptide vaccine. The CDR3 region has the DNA TGTGCCAGCAGCTTACCGGGAGGTAGCGGGGGGAACCAAGAGACCCAGTACTTC. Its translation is CASSLPGGSGGNQETQYF. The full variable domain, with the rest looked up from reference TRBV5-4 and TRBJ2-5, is ETGVTQSPTHLIKTRGQQVTLRCSSQSGHNTVSWYQQALGQGPQFIFQYYREEENGRGNFPPRFSGLQFPNYSSELNVNALELDDSALYLCASSLPGGSGGNQETQYFGPGTRLLVL.